This T cell receptor (beta chain) is drawn from a study of beta chain features in type 1 diabetes. Whole-study results and caveats: PCR might favor shorter templates, but any such skew would affect patients and controls equally. Among all four CD4+ subsets, Type 1 diabetes patients had TCRB CDR3s that were moderately but significantly shorter. TCRB repertoires of naive, central memory and Treg cells appeared more similar among patients than among healthy donors.

Germline CDR1 is SGHRS and CDR2 is YFSETQ. The V gene end was trimmed by 3 bases and the J gene end by 8 bases; junction bases not matched to a gene: 7. The CDR3 length is 15 residues. Expressed TCRB transcripts were sequenced, since all the RNA that had been isolated was reverse transcribed. Sequencing was performed with immunoSEQ multiplex PCR; in TCRdb, only in-frame clones are kept and a portion is missing. The data contain hundreds of thousands of clones, about an eighth of them singletons. To note about this clone: The antigen is unknown.

The source of this sequence is a man aged 18 to 30 with type 1 diabetes. Sequencing was carried out using naive CD4+ T cells from blood. The V gene is TRBV5-1, the J gene TRBJ1-6; TRBD1 aligns across 8 bases. CDR3 nucleotides: TGCGCCAGCAGCTCCCGGACAGGGAGGGATTCACCCCTCCACTTT. The encoded protein is CASSSRTGRDSPLHF. The variable domain in full, with the rest retrieved from reference TRBV5-1 and TRBJ1-6, is KAGVTQTPRYLIKTRGQQVTLSCSPISGHRSVSWYQQTPGQGLQFLFEYFSETQRNKGNFPGRFSGRQFSNSRSEMNVSTLELGDSALYLCASSSRTGRDSPLHFGNGTRLTVT.